This entry concerns a single T cell receptor (beta chain). This record comes from a study of blood T cell repertoires in COVID-19. Across the study: The United States, Italy and Spain were the sources of the acute and convalescent COVID-19 samples.

In the original processing: Estimation of nucleated cell counts relied on the amplification of reference gene primers. Generated by immunoSEQ multiplex PCR, the TCRdb table keeps only in-frame clones and is missing some. That table furnishes V, J and clone size, whereas the DNA furnished D and trimming. The sample carries roughly 100,000 clones, about 87% recorded once. This CDR3 is built from 16 residues. J was trimmed by 3 bases and V by 0 bases; bases with no gene match: 4. The germline gives CDR1 KGHSH, CDR2 LQKENI. This receptor was identified in a man aged 50 to 59 with active or convalescent COVID-19. Material: peripheral blood. This chain joins TRBV18 and TRBJ2-1; 8 positions match TRBD2. This CDR3 reads CASSPPSSGDYNEQFF. CDR3 DNA: TGTGCCAGCTCACCACCGAGTAGCGGGGACTACAATGAGCAGTTCTTC.